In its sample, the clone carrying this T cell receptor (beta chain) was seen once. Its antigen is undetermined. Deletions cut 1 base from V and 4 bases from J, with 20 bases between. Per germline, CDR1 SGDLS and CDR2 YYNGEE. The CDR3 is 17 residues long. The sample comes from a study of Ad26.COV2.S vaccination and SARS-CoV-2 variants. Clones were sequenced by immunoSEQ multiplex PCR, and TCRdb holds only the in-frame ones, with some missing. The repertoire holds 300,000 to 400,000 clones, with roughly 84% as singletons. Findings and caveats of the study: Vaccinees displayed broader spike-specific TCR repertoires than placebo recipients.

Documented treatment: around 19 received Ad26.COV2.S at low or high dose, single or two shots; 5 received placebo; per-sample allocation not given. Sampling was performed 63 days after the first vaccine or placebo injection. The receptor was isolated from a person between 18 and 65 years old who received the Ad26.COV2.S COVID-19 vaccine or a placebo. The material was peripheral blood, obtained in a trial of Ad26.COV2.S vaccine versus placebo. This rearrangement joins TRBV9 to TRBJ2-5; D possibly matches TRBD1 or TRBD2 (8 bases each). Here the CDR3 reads CASSVPTGAGGGETQYF. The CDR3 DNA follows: TGTGCCAGCAGCGTACCGACAGGGGCGGGGGGCGGAGAGACCCAGTACTTC.